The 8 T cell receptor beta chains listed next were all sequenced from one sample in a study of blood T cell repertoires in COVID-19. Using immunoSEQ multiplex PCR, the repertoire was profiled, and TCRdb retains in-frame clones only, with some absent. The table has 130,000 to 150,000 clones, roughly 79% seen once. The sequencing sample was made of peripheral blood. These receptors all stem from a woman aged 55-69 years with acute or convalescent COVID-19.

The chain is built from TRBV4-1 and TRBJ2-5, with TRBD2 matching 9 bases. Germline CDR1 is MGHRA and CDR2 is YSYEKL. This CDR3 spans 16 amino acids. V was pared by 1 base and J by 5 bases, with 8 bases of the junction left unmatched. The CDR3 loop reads CASSQVTAGGRETQYF. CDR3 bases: TGCGCCAGCAGCCAAGTCACAGCGGGAGGAAGGGAGACCCAGTACTTC.

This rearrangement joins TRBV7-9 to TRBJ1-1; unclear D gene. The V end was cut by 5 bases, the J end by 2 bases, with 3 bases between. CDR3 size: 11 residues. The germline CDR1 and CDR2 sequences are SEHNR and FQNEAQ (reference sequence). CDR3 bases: TGTGCCAGCAGCGGCAACACTGAAGCTTTCTTT. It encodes CASSGNTEAFF.

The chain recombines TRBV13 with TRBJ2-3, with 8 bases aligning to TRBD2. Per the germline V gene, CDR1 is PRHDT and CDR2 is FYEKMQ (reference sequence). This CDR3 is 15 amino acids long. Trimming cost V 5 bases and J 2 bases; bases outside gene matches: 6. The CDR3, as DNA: TGTGCCAGCAGCCAACTAGCGGTCTCCACAGATACGCAGTATTTT. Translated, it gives CASSQLAVSTDTQYF.

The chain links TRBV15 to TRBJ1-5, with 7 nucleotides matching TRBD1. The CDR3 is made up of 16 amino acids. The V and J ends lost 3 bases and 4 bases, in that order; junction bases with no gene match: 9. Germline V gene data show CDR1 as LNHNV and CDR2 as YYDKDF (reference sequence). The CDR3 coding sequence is TGTGCCACCAGCAGTTTGGGGGACAGCCCTAATCAGCCCCAGCATTTT. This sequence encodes CATSSLGDSPNQPQHF.

The CDR3 is CASSLSEKLFF. Written as DNA, the CDR3 is TGTGCCAGCAGCTTGAGTGAAAAACTGTTTTTT. The rearrangement joins TRBV11-2 to TRBJ1-4, with D unresolved. Trimming stripped 3 bases from V and 7 bases from J, with 3 bases between. CDR1 SGHAT and CDR2 FQNNGV come from the germline V gene. CDR3 size: 11 residues.

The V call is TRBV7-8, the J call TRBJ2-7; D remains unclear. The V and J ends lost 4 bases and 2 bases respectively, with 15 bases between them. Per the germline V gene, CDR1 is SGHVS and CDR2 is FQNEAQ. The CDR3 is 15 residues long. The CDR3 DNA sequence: TGTGCCAGCAGCTCCTCCCCGGTAGCCACCTACGAGCAGTACTTC. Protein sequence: CASSSSPVATYEQYF.

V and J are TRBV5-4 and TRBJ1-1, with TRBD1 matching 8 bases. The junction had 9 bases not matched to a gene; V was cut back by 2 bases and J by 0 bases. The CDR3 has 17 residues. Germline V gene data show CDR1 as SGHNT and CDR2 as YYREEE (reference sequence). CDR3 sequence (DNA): TGTGCCAGCAGCTTCTCCCAGGGGGCGCGGATGAACACTGAAGCTTTCTTT. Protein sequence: CASSFSQGARMNTEAFF.

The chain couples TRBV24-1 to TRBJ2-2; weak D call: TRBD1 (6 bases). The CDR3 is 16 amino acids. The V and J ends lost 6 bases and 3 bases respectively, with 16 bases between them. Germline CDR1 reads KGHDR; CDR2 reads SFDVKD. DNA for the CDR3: TGTGCCACCAGTAGTTCCGGCAGGGGTGACACCGGGGAGCTGTTTTTT. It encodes CATSSSGRGDTGELFF.